This T cell receptor (beta chain) was retrieved from a study of blood T cell repertoires in COVID-19. The wider study: Samples came from the United States, Italy and Spain, spanning acute and convalescent COVID-19.

With 4 bases clipped from V and 7 bases from J, the junction kept 14 bases outside the gene matches. The CDR3 runs 18 residues. The germline V gene encodes CDR1 SGHTA and CDR2 FQGNSA. Here immunoSEQ multiplex PCR was the method, and the copy in TCRdb shows in-frame clones only, minus some. The table has about 150,000 clones, around 88% seen once. This TCR was recovered from a man aged 55 to 70 with active or convalescent COVID-19. The sequenced material came from peripheral blood. The chain joins TRBV7-2 to TRBJ2-1; the match to TRBD2 covers 12 bases. CDR3 residues: CASSYRASGGAARNEQFF. The CDR3 DNA reads as TGTGCCAGCAGCTATCGGGCTAGCGGGGGGGCCGCTCGAAATGAGCAGTTCTTC.